This T cell receptor beta chain was identified in a study of blood T cell repertoires in COVID-19. Overall study context: From T cells, B-cell-depleted T cells, or PBMCs came the material, which was cDNA or gDNA.

As originally analysed: Amplification from reference gene primers served as the basis for estimated nucleated cell counts. Produced via immunoSEQ multiplex PCR; TCRdb's table is partial and in-frame only. D and trimming were read from the DNA, whereas the V and J calls and clone size are those reported in that table. The repertoire holds about 76,000 clones, 80% to 90% seen once, with around 17% in the top ten. Germline lookup yields CDR1 SGHDT and CDR2 YYEEEE. V was trimmed by 4 bases and J by 8 bases, leaving 15 bases between them. CDR3 length: 14 amino acids. The source material was peripheral blood. The TCR was taken from a human donor in a cohort sampled during active COVID-19. The rearrangement joins TRBV5-6 to TRBJ1-4; tentative D call: TRBD1 (6 bases). CDR3 nucleotides: TGTGCCAGCAGCCTGGGGCAAAGGGGGGAAAAACTGTTTTTT. It translates to CASSLGQRGEKLFF.